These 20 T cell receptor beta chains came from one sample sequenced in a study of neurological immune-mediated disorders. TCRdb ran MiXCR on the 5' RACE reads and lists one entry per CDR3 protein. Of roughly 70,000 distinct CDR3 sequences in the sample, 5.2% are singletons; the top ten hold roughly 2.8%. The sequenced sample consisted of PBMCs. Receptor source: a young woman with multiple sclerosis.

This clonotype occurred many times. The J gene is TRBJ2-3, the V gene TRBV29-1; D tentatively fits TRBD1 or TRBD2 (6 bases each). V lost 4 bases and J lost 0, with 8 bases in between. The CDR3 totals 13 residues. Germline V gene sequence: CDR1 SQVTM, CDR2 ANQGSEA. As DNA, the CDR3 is TGCAGCGTTGGAGGGGGGAGCACAGATACGCAGTATTTT. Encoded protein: CSVGGGSTDTQYF.

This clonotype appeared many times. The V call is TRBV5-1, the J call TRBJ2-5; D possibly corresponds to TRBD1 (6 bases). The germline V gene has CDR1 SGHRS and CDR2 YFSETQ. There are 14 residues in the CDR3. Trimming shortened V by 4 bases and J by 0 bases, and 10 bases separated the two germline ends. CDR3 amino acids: CASSLRTDQETQYF. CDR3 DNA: TGCGCCAGCAGCCTCCGGACAGACCAAGAGACCCAGTACTTC.

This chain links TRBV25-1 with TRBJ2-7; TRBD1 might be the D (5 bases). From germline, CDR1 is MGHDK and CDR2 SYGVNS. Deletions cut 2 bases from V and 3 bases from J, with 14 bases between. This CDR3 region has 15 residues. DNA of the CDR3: TGTGCCAGCAGTGAAGGCAGGGCCGGTGACTACGAGCAGTACTTC. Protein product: CASSEGRAGDYEQYF.

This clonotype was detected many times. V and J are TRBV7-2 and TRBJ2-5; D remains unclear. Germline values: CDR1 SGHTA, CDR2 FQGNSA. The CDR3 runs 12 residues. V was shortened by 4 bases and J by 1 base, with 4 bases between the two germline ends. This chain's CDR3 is CASSSLQETQYF. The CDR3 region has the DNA TGTGCCAGCAGCTCACTCCAAGAGACCCAGTACTTC.

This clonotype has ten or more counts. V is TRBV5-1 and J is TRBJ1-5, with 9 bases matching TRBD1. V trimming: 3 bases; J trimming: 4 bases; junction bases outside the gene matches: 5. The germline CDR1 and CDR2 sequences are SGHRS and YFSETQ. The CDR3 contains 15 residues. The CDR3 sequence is CASSSTGTGNQPQHF. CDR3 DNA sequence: TGCGCCAGCAGCTCTACCGGGACAGGGAATCAGCCCCAGCATTTT.

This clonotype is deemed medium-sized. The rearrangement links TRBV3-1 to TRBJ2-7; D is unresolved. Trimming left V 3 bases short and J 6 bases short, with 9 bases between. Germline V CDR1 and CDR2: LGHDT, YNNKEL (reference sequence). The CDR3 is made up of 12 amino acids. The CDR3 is CASSQGPVEQYF. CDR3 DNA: TGTGCCAGCAGCCAGGGTCCGGTCGAGCAGTACTTC.

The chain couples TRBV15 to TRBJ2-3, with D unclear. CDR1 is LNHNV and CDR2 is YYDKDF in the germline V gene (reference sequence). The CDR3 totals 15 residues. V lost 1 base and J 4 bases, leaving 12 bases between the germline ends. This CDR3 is CATSRGQERPDTQYF. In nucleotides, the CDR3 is TGTGCCACCAGCAGAGGACAAGAACGTCCAGATACGCAGTATTTT.

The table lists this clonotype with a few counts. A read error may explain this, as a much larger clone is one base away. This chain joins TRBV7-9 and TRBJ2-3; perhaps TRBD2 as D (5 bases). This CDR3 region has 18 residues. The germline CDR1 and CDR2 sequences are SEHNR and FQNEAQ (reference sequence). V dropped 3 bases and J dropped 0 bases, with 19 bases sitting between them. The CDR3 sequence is CASSFPPWASTSTDTQYF. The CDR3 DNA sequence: TGTGCCAGCAGCTTTCCCCCCTGGGCTAGCACTAGCACAGATACGCAGTATTTT.

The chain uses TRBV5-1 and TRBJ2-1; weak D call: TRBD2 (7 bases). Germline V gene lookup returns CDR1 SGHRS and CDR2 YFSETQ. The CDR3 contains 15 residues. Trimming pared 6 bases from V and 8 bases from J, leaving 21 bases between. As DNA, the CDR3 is TGCGCCAGCACTGAAGGAGGGGGGGCCTTCGATGAGCAGTTCTTC. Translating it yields CASTEGGGAFDEQFF.

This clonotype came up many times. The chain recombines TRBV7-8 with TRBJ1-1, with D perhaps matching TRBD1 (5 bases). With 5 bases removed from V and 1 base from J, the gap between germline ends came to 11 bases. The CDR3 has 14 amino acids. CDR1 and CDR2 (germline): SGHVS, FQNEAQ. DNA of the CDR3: TGTGCCAGCAGCCGAGGACATTCGAACACTGAAGCTTTCTTT. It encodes CASSRGHSNTEAFF.

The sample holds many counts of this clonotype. CDR3 bases: TGCGCCAGCAGCCAAGCTAGCGGGCCTAACTACAATGAGCAGTTCTTC. This gives the protein CASSQASGPNYNEQFF. V gene TRBV4-1 combines with J gene TRBJ2-1; TRBD2 agrees at 8 bases. Germline loops: CDR1 MGHRA, CDR2 YSYEKL. V shed 1 base, J shed 3 bases, and the junction held 5 bases outside the gene matches. The CDR3 spans 16 residues.

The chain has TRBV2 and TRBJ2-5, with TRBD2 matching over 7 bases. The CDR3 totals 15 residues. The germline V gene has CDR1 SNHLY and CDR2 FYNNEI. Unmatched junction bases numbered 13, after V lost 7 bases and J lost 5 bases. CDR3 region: CASKGPGGPLETQYF. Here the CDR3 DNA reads TGTGCCAGCAAGGGACCGGGGGGTCCCCTGGAGACCCAGTACTTC.

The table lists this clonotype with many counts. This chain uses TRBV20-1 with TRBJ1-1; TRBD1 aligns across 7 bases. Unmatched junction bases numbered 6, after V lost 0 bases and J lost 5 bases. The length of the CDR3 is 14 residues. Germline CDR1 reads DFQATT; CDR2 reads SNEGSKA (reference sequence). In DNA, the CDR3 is TGCAGTGCTAGAGAAGGAGGGGGCGGGACTGAAGCTTTCTTT. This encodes CSAREGGGGTEAFF.

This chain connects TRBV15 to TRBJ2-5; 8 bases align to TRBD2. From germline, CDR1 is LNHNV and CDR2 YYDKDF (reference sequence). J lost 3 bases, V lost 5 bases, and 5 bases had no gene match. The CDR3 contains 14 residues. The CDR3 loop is CATSRGGMEETQYF. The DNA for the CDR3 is TGTGCCACCAGCCGGGGGGGCATGGAAGAGACCCAGTACTTC.

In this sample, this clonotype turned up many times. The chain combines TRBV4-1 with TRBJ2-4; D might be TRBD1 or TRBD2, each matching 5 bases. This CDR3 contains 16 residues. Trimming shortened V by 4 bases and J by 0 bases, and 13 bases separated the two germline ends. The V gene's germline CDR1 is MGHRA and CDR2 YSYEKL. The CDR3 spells CASSPEGTLAKNIQYF. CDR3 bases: TGCGCCAGCAGCCCCGAGGGGACGCTAGCCAAAAACATTCAGTACTTC.

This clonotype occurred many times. CDR3 protein: CSAFPGQGLSNSPLHF. The CDR3 region has the DNA TGCAGTGCTTTCCCAGGTCAGGGGCTCTCTAATTCACCCCTCCACTTT. V usage is TRBV20-1 and J usage is TRBJ1-6, with D maybe TRBD1 (6 bases). Trimming cost V 5 bases and J 6 bases, with 20 bases left between them. CDR3 length: 16 residues. Germline CDR1 DFQATT, CDR2 SNEGSKA (reference sequence).

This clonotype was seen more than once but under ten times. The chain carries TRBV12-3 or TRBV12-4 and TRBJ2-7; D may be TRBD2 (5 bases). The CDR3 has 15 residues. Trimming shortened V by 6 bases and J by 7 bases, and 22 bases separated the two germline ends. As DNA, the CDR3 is TGTGCCAGCAGCCCCTATGGAGAGGGCCTGGAAGAGCAGTACTTC. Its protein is CASSPYGEGLEEQYF.

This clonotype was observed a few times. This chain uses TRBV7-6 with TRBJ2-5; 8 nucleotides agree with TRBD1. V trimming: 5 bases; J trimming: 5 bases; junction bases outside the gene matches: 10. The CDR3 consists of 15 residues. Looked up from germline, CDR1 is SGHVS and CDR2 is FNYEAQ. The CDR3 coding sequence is TGTGCCAGCAGCCCGGAGGGACAGGCGTCCGAGACCCAGTACTTC. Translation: CASSPEGQASETQYF.

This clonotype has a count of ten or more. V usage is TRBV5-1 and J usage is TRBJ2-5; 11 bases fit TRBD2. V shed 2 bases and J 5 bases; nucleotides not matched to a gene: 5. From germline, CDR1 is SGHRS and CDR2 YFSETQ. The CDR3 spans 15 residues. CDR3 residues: CASSLGLAGSETQYF. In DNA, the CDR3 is TGCGCCAGCAGCTTAGGACTAGCGGGCTCGGAGACCCAGTACTTC.

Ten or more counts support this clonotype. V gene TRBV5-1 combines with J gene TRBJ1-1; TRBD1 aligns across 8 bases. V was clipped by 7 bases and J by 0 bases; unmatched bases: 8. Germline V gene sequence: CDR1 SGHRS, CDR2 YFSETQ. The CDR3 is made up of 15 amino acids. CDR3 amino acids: CASQLQGQVNTEAFF. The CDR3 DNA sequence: TGCGCCAGCCAATTGCAGGGACAGGTGAACACTGAAGCTTTCTTT.